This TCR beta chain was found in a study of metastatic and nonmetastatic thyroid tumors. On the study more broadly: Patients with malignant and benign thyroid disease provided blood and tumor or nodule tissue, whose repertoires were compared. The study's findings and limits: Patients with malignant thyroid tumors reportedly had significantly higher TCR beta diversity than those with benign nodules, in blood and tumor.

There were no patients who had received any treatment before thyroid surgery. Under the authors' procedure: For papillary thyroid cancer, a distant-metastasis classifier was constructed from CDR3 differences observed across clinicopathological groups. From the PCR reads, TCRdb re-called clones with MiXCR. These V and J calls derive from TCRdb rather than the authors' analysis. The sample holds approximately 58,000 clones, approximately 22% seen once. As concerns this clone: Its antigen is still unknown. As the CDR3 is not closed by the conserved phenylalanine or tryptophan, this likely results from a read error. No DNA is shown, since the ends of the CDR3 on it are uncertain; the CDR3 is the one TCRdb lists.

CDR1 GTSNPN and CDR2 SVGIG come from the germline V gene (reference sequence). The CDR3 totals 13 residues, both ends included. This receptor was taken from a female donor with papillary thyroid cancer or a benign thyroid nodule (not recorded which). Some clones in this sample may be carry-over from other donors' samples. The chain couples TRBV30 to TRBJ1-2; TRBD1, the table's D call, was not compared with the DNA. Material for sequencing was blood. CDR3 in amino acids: CAWSGQPPDGNTL.